These 7 T cell receptor beta chains were all obtained from the same sample, sequenced in a study of identical twins. TCRdb analysed the 5' RACE reads with MiXCR anew, one entry per CDR3 protein. There are 1,800,000 or so distinct CDR3 sequences in the sample; about 30% occur only once, and approximately 0.25% lies in the top ten. Material for sequencing was cord blood. These receptors were obtained from a newborn girl in good health.

This clonotype was recorded a few times. V gene TRBV3-1 combines with J gene TRBJ2-1; D is unclear. V was clipped by 1 base and J by 0 bases, with 13 bases between them. The CDR3 sequence is 17 residues long. From germline, CDR1 is LGHDT and CDR2 YNNKEL (reference sequence). CDR3 DNA sequence: TGTGCCAGCAGCCAAGTTAGGGTTGTGAGCTCCTACAATGAGCAGTTCTTC. Amino acid sequence: CASSQVRVVSSYNEQFF.

This clonotype was detected a few times. CDR3 region: CAGAGGADTQYF. The DNA for the CDR3 is TGTGCCGGGGCGGGAGGGGCAGATACGCAGTATTTT. The chain links TRBV28 to TRBJ2-3, with 9 nucleotides matching TRBD2. CDR1 is MDHEN, CDR2 SYDVKM, per germline. The CDR3 runs to 12 residues. V dropped 11 bases and J dropped 4; count of bases not matched to a gene: 4. Supplemented by reference TRBV28 and TRBJ2-3, the full variable domain reads DVKVTQSSRYLVKRTGEKVFLECVQDMDHENMFWYRQDPGLGLRLIYFSYDVKMKEKGDIPEGYSVSREKKERFSLILESASTNQTSMYLCAGAGGADTQYFGPGTRLTVL.

This chain connects TRBV12-3 or TRBV12-4 to TRBJ1-1; a possible D gene is TRBD1 (5 bases). The CDR3 contains 13 residues. The V gene lost 7 bases and the J gene lost 6 bases, with 15 bases spanning the gap. The CDR3, as DNA: TGTGCCAGCAACTGGGGGGTCGGCGCTGAAGCTTTCTTT. It yields the protein CASNWGVGAEAFF.

This clonotype occurred a few times. J is TRBJ1-2 and V is TRBV7-2, with TRBD1 matching over 9 bases. Germline V gives CDR1 SGHTA, CDR2 FQGNSA. V was clipped by 5 bases and J by 5 bases; unmatched bases: 6. This CDR3 is 14 amino acids long. CDR3 bases: TGTGCCAGCAGCCCCCGGACAGGGGTATATGGCTACACCTTC. Protein sequence: CASSPRTGVYGYTF.

The chain employs TRBV20-1 and TRBJ2-1; tentative D call: TRBD2 (5 bases). The CDR3 covers 11 residues. Trimming shortened V by 5 bases and J by 6 bases, and 8 bases separated the two germline ends. CDR1 and CDR2 from the germline V gene are DFQATT and SNEGSKA (reference sequence). In DNA, the CDR3 is TGCAGTGCTGGGCTAGCCAATGAGCAGTTCTTC. Translating gives CSAGLANEQFF.

The V and J genes are TRBV20-1 and TRBJ1-5; D may be TRBD1 (6 bases). V gave up 5 bases and J gave up 7 bases, with 12 bases separating them. The CDR3 is made up of 12 amino acids. CDR1 and CDR2 (germline): DFQATT, SNEGSKA (reference sequence). CDR3 amino acids: CSAFTGHQPQHF. The CDR3 coding sequence is TGCAGTGCTTTTACAGGGCACCAGCCCCAGCATTTT.

In its sample, this clonotype was seen a few times. The chain couples TRBV28 to TRBJ2-3; 7 bases map to TRBD2. Germline V CDR1 and CDR2: MDHEN, SYDVKM. The CDR3 extends over 22 amino acids. V was pared by 4 bases and J by 2 bases, with 27 bases of the junction left unmatched. DNA for the CDR3: TGTGCCAGCAGTTCATGGATCGCTCTTTACGCGGGAGTTACCGAAGCCACAGATACGCAGTATTTT. It specifies CASSSWIALYAGVTEATDTQYF.